The 15 T cell receptor beta chains presented below share a single source sample, sequenced in a study of neurological immune-mediated disorders. MiXCR, applied by TCRdb to the 5' RACE reads, yields one record per CDR3 protein. This table has about 19,000 distinct CDR3 sequences, about 2.6% appearing once. The sequenced sample consisted of PBMCs. The receptors come from a young woman with multiple sclerosis.

The chain couples TRBV27 to TRBJ2-7; TRBD2 matches at 10 bases. CDR1 MNHEY and CDR2 SMNVEV come from the germline V gene (reference sequence). V trimming: 6 bases; J trimming: 6 bases; junction bases outside the gene matches: 5. CDR3 length equals 13 residues. Written as DNA, the CDR3 is TGTGCCAGCAGCCCTAGCGGGAGTGGCGAGCAGTACGTC. The encoded protein is CASSPSGSGEQYV.

This clonotype was counted many times. The gene calls are TRBV28 and TRBJ2-7, with a tentative D call TRBD2 (6 bases). Trimming removed 4 bases at V and 2 bases at J, with 9 bases between. This CDR3 has 13 residues. CDR1 is MDHEN, CDR2 SYDVKM, per germline. The CDR3 coding sequence is TGTGCCAGCAGTTCGCCGGGAGCCTACGAGCAGTACTTC. Translation: CASSSPGAYEQYF.

This clonotype was recorded many times. The V and J genes are TRBV5-1 and TRBJ1-1; D is possibly TRBD1 (5 bases). The CDR3 has 15 amino acids. V gave up 4 bases and J gave up 6 bases, with 19 bases separating them. CDR1 is SGHRS and CDR2 is YFSETQ in the germline V gene. In DNA form, the CDR3 reads TGCGCCAGCAGCCTGACGGGACGGACTGGGGCTGAAGCTTTCTTT. Protein: CASSLTGRTGAEAFF.

This clonotype was observed at least ten times. The rearrangement links TRBV6-4 to TRBJ2-7; no firm D call. V was pared by 6 bases and J by 2 bases, with 20 bases between. Germline V gene sequence: CDR1 MRHNA, CDR2 SNTAGT. CDR3 length: 16 amino acids. CDR3: CASRALNLRSTYEQYF. CDR3 DNA sequence: TGTGCCAGCAGAGCCCTTAACCTTAGGAGTACCTACGAGCAGTACTTC.

This clonotype came up many times. This chain uses TRBV20-1 with TRBJ2-1, with unresolved D. The V end was cut by 3 bases, the J end by 6 bases, with 15 bases between. The germline V gene encodes CDR1 DFQATT and CDR2 SNEGSKA (reference sequence). The CDR3 is 14 residues long. The CDR3 protein is CSASGFRVANEQFF. The CDR3 DNA reads as TGCAGTGCTAGTGGGTTTCGAGTTGCCAATGAGCAGTTCTTC.

This clonotype was picked up a small number of times. The rearrangement joins TRBV20-1 to TRBJ1-2; D unclear. V lost 3 bases to trimming and J lost 1 base, with 12 bases between them. This CDR3 is built from 14 residues. Per the germline V gene, CDR1 is DFQATT and CDR2 is SNEGSKA (reference sequence). The CDR3 protein is CSASSSRDNYGYTF. For the CDR3, the DNA is TGCAGTGCTAGCTCTTCCCGCGATAACTATGGCTACACCTTC.

At least ten counts were recorded for this clonotype. An end of the junction differs from the germline gene, which may be a read error. The gene calls are TRBV7-7 and TRBJ2-3; the match to TRBD2 covers 11 bases. The germline V gene encodes CDR1 SSHAT and CDR2 FNYEAQ (reference sequence). The CDR3 totals 16 residues. The CDR3 region is CASSPALAGGADTQYF. CDR3 DNA sequence: TGTGCTAGCAGCCCAGCCCTAGCGGGAGGAGCAGATACGCAGTATTTT.

This clonotype is medium-sized. The chain joins TRBV7-8 to TRBJ1-5, with 7 bases fitting TRBD1. The CDR3 loop spans 15 amino acids. V lost 1 base, J lost 6 bases, and 6 bases stayed unmatched. The germline gives CDR1 SGHVS, CDR2 FQNEAQ. This chain's CDR3 is CASSLERGPSQPQHF. The CDR3 nucleotides are TGTGCCAGCAGCTTAGAGAGGGGGCCAAGTCAGCCCCAGCATTTT.

This clonotype was recorded many times. This rearrangement joins TRBV5-1 to TRBJ1-1; D ambiguous. CDR1 SGHRS and CDR2 YFSETQ come from the germline V gene. This CDR3 is 14 amino acids long. V lost 0 bases and J 1 base, leaving 7 bases between the germline ends. CDR3: CASSLARENTEAFF. In DNA form, the CDR3 reads TGCGCCAGCAGCTTGGCCCGGGAGAACACTGAAGCTTTCTTT.

This clonotype has at least ten counts. The V gene is TRBV5-1, the J gene TRBJ2-1, with a possible D match to TRBD1 (6 bases). The CDR3 loop spans 15 amino acids. From germline, CDR1 is SGHRS and CDR2 YFSETQ. The V and J ends lost 1 base and 3 bases respectively, with 11 bases between them. The CDR3 loop is CASSLTQGFYNEQFF. The DNA of the CDR3 is TGCGCCAGCAGCTTGACCCAGGGGTTCTACAATGAGCAGTTCTTC.

This clonotype came up many times. The CDR3 nucleotides are TGTGCCAGCAGTGATGGGGGACAGGGCCGGACTGAAGCTTTCTTT. Residues: CASSDGGQGRTEAFF. This rearrangement joins TRBV2 to TRBJ1-1, with 9 bases lining up with TRBD1. CDR3 length equals 15 residues. Germline trimming cut 3 bases from V and 5 bases from J; bases unmatched to any gene: 7. Germline CDR1 is SNHLY and CDR2 is FYNNEI. The variable domain in full, completed from reference TRBV2 and TRBJ1-1, reads EPEVTQTPSHQVTQMGQEVILRCVPISNHLYFYWYRQILGQKVEFLVSFYNNEISEKSEIFDDQFSVERPDGSNFTLKIRSTKLEDSAMYFCASSDGGQGRTEAFFGQGTRLTVV.

This clonotype was counted at least ten times. The chain carries TRBV3-1 and TRBJ1-1; 9 bases align to TRBD1. Germline trimming cut 2 bases from V and 3 bases from J; bases unmatched to any gene: 7. The CDR3 is 16 residues long. Germline-derived CDR1 and CDR2 are LGHDT and YNNKEL (reference sequence). The CDR3: CASSQRTGGSDTEAFF. CDR3 in DNA: TGTGCCAGCAGCCAAAGAACAGGGGGCTCGGACACTGAAGCTTTCTTT.

V usage is TRBV20-1 and J usage is TRBJ2-3; D might be TRBD2 (5 bases). Germline V gene sequence: CDR1 DFQATT, CDR2 SNEGSKA (reference sequence). With 3 bases removed from V and 1 base from J, the gap between germline ends came to 14 bases. The CDR3 loop spans 15 amino acids. In nucleotides, the CDR3 is TGCAGTGCTAGGGAGGAGCCCGAACGCACAGATACGCAGTATTTT. It is translated as CSAREEPERTDTQYF.

This clonotype was observed at least ten times. The chain links TRBV29-1 to TRBJ2-5, with 7 bases matching TRBD2. Unmatched junction bases numbered 3, after V lost 6 bases and J lost 2 bases. CDR1 SQVTM and CDR2 ANQGSEA come from the germline V gene. This CDR3 region has 12 residues. Here the CDR3 reads CSVGTTQETQYF. CDR3 in DNA: TGCAGCGTGGGGACTACTCAAGAGACCCAGTACTTC.

By its share, this clonotype is medium-sized. The gene calls are TRBV27 and TRBJ1-1, with D maybe TRBD1 (6 bases). Trimming removed 5 bases at V and 1 base at J, with 11 bases between. CDR1 and CDR2 from the germline V gene are MNHEY and SMNVEV (reference sequence). The CDR3 length is 14 residues. The CDR3 region has the DNA TGTGCCAGCAGTGAAGACAGGTCGAACACTGAAGCTTTCTTT. This translates into CASSEDRSNTEAFF.